The clone carrying this T cell receptor beta chain came up once. This sample stems from a study of blood T cell repertoires in COVID-19. About the research overall: Samples taken during acute and convalescent COVID-19 were collected in the United States, Italy and Spain. The cDNA or gDNA used as material had been derived from T cells, B-cell-depleted T cells, or PBMCs.

V was clipped by 7 bases and J by 7 bases, with 14 bases between them. The germline gives CDR1 SNHLY, CDR2 FYNNEI. The CDR3 runs 14 residues. Sequenced by immunoSEQ multiplex PCR; TCRdb stores in-frame clones only, minus some. Among 390,000 or so clones listed, around nine tenths were seen once. In assigning cohorts, the study relied on participant-reported clinical history. Resolution of symptoms, clearance, or two negative PCRs was present in recovered Cohort 3 donors. The genes are TRBV2 and TRBJ1-6; possibly TRBD1 for D (6 bases). This TCR was recovered from a woman between 50 and 59 years old who had recovered from COVID-19. The material sequenced was PBMCs or T cells enriched from blood (not recorded which). CDR3 residues: CASKSGEGNSPLHF. The CDR3 coding sequence is TGTGCCAGCAAGTCAGGGGAAGGAAATTCACCCCTCCACTTT.